The entry below describes one TCR beta chain. The sample originates from a study of blood T cell repertoires in COVID-19. Libraries were prepared by immunoSEQ multiplex PCR; TCRdb keeps only in-frame clonotypes and omits some of them. The table includes 140,000 to 150,000 clones, roughly three quarters detected once. Deletions cut 9 bases from V and 3 bases from J, with 9 bases between. The CDR3 is 12 amino acids. CDR1 and CDR2 from the germline V gene are WNHNN and SYGVQD (reference sequence). The sequence came from a woman aged 60-75 years with acute or convalescent COVID-19. The chain uses TRBV10-1 and TRBJ2-1, with a possible D match to TRBD1 (6 bases). Sequencing used peripheral blood. As DNA, the CDR3 is TGCGCCAGTCCAGGGGACTACAATGAGCAGTTCTTC. Amino acids: CASPGDYNEQFF.